A single sample gave rise to the 32 T cell receptor beta chains below, sequenced in a study of control samples from healthy donors and cancer patients. Measured with immunoSEQ multiplex PCR; TCRdb has only the in-frame clones, and not every one. The table has 180,000 or so clones, 75% to 95% seen once. The source material was blood. These receptors were taken from a woman under 40 in good health.

The chain links TRBV28 to TRBJ2-2, with D unresolved. V was shortened by 1 base and J by 1 base, with 4 bases between the two germline ends. The CDR3 has 14 amino acids. Germline CDR1 and CDR2: MDHEN and SYDVKM. The CDR3 DNA follows: TGTGCCAGCAGTTTATCCCAGAACACCGGGGAGCTGTTTTTT. This gives the protein CASSLSQNTGELFF.

The gene calls are TRBV7-2 and TRBJ2-5; 10 bases align to TRBD1. The J segment lost 5 bases and the V segment lost 3 bases, leaving 3 bases of the junction unmatched. The CDR3 extends over 14 amino acids. The germline gives CDR1 SGHTA, CDR2 FQGNSA. The CDR3 nucleotides read TGTGCCAGCAGCTTCGGACAGGGGGGGGAGACCCAGTACTTC. Amino acids: CASSFGQGGETQYF.

This chain links TRBV19 with TRBJ2-3; possible D gene TRBD1, 5 bases. The CDR3 consists of 15 residues. Germline CDR1 LNHDA, CDR2 SQIVND (reference sequence). Trimming took off 1 base at V and 2 bases at J, with 10 bases between the two ends. CDR3 loop: CASSIGGHLTDTQYF. The CDR3 DNA follows: TGTGCCAGTAGTATAGGCGGACACCTCACAGATACGCAGTATTTT.

The V gene is TRBV28, the J gene TRBJ1-2; 9 bases are a match to TRBD1. The CDR3 loop spans 13 amino acids. V shed 6 bases, J shed 4 bases, and the junction held 3 bases outside the gene matches. Per germline, CDR1 MDHEN and CDR2 SYDVKM. CDR3 loop: CASRMTGGYGYTF. The CDR3 nucleotides read TGTGCCAGCAGAATGACAGGGGGCTATGGCTACACCTTC.

This chain connects TRBV2 to TRBJ1-2; no definite D call. This CDR3 region has 13 residues. The germline V and J ends were trimmed by 1 base and 4 bases, with 7 bases remaining between them. Germline CDR1 reads SNHLY; CDR2 reads FYNNEI. The CDR3 here is CASSEGFSYGYTF. CDR3 bases: TGTGCCAGCAGTGAAGGCTTTTCCTATGGCTACACCTTC.

This clone was seen a single time. The chain uses TRBV6-5 and TRBJ2-5; D not resolved. V lost 4 bases to trimming and J lost 5 bases, with 11 bases between them. In germline, CDR1 is MNHEY, CDR2 SVGAGI. This CDR3 region has 13 residues. The CDR3 sequence is CASSWRPEETQYF. The CDR3 DNA sequence: TGTGCCAGCAGTTGGCGACCCGAGGAGACCCAGTACTTC.

The V gene is TRBV12-3 or TRBV12-4, the J gene TRBJ1-2; the D is unclear. This CDR3 has 13 residues. Trimming took off 5 bases at V and 0 bases at J, with 7 bases between the two ends. DNA for the CDR3: TGTGCCAGCAGTCCGGGATCTAACTATGGCTACACCTTC. Translating gives CASSPGSNYGYTF.

V usage is TRBV11-2 and J usage is TRBJ2-7, with unresolved D. There are 14 residues in the CDR3. Germline CDR1 SGHAT, CDR2 FQNNGV. Trimming pared 1 base from V and 4 bases from J, leaving 11 bases between. The CDR3 here is CASSLVPIGYEQYF. CDR3 in DNA: TGTGCCAGCAGCTTAGTCCCCATTGGGTACGAGCAGTACTTC.

J is TRBJ1-2 and V is TRBV29-1; possible D gene TRBD1, 6 bases. Per the germline V gene, CDR1 is SQVTM and CDR2 is ANQGSEA. Trimming removed 4 bases from V and 6 bases from J, with 12 bases in between. The CDR3 sequence is 12 residues long. For the CDR3, the DNA is TGCAGCGTTGTACGGGGGGCAGATGGCTACACCTTC. Translation: CSVVRGADGYTF.

This clone was seen only once. The CDR3 spells CASSLVYQETQYF. CDR3 coding DNA: TGTGCCAGCAGCTTGGTTTATCAAGAGACCCAGTACTTC. The rearrangement links TRBV5-5 to TRBJ2-5, with D unclear. V lost 0 bases, J lost 2 bases, and 5 bases lay in between. CDR1 and CDR2 (germline): SGHKS, YYEKEE (reference sequence). The CDR3 covers 13 residues.

The chain recombines TRBV7-9 with TRBJ1-1; D perhaps matches TRBD1 (6 bases). The germline V and J ends were trimmed by 1 base and 1 base, with 10 bases remaining between them. There are 15 residues in the CDR3. Per the germline V gene, CDR1 is SEHNR and CDR2 is FQNEAQ (reference sequence). CDR3 DNA sequence: TGTGCCAGCAGCTTAGAGGGGGGACCGAACACTGAAGCTTTCTTT. Translation gives CASSLEGGPNTEAFF.

V gene TRBV27 combines with J gene TRBJ1-2; 9 bases are shared with TRBD1. Trimming at V came to 7 bases and at J to 0 bases, leaving 6 bases not matched to a gene. The CDR3 is 15 residues long. Germline V lookup: CDR1 MNHEY, CDR2 SMNVEV (reference sequence). CDR3 region: CASKRGQGSNYGYTF. The CDR3 DNA follows: TGTGCCAGCAAACGCGGACAGGGGTCTAACTATGGCTACACCTTC.

This chain uses TRBV7-2 with TRBJ1-6; D is perhaps TRBD1 (6 bases). Germline loops: CDR1 SGHTA, CDR2 FQGNSA. This CDR3 has 14 residues. V was trimmed by 8 bases and J by 7 bases, leaving 15 bases between them. CDR3 protein: CASGGAGANSPLHF. The DNA for the CDR3 is TGTGCCAGCGGTGGGGCAGGGGCCAATTCACCCCTCCACTTT.

This clone showed up just a few times. The CDR3 DNA follows: TGTGCCAGCAGTGCTAGCGGGGGCACCGGGGAGCTGTTTTTT. It encodes CASSASGGTGELFF. The rearrangement links TRBV6-4 to TRBJ2-2, with TRBD2 matching 10 bases. This CDR3 spans 14 amino acids. Trimming cost V 4 bases and J 4 bases; bases outside gene matches: 0. The germline CDR1 and CDR2 sequences are MRHNA and SNTAGT.

The CDR3 DNA is TGTGCCATCACGAGGGGACAGGGCACTGAAGCTTTCTTT. Translation: CAITRGQGTEAFF. The chain has TRBV10-3 and TRBJ1-1; 9 bases map to TRBD1. The CDR3 is made up of 13 amino acids. The V segment lost 7 bases and the J segment 4 bases; nucleotides outside the gene matches: 4. Germline-derived CDR1 and CDR2 are ENHRY and SYGVKD.

The J gene is TRBJ1-2, the V gene TRBV19, with 7 positions matching TRBD1. Trimming removed 3 bases from V and 6 bases from J; junction bases left unmatched: 4. The CDR3 covers 13 residues. The V gene's germline CDR1 is LNHDA and CDR2 SQIVND (reference sequence). CDR3 in amino acids: CASSIGRGDGYTF. CDR3 coding DNA: TGTGCCAGTAGTATCGGCAGGGGGGATGGCTACACCTTC.

This clone was seen a few times. V and J are TRBV7-9 and TRBJ1-2; possibly TRBD1 for D (6 bases). CDR1 is SEHNR and CDR2 is FQNEAQ in the germline V gene (reference sequence). Between the trimmed V and J ends, which lost 5 bases and 4 bases, there was a span of 11 bases. The CDR3 runs to 13 residues. The CDR3 spells CASSATGTYGYTF. DNA for the CDR3: TGTGCCAGCAGCGCCACAGGGACCTATGGCTACACCTTC.

This clone appeared a single time. The chain employs TRBV4-1 and TRBJ2-1, with 7 nucleotides matching TRBD1. Germline assignment: CDR1 MGHRA and CDR2 YSYEKL. Trimming removed 0 bases from V and 6 bases from J; junction bases left unmatched: 11. There are 17 residues in the CDR3. The CDR3 loop is CASSQDPDRVNRNEQFF. CDR3 nucleotides: TGCGCCAGCAGCCAAGATCCCGACAGGGTCAATCGCAATGAGCAGTTCTTC.

V gene TRBV19 combines with J gene TRBJ2-2, with 9 nucleotides matching TRBD1. Germline lookup yields CDR1 LNHDA and CDR2 SQIVND (reference sequence). Unmatched junction bases numbered 4, after V lost 5 bases and J lost 3 bases. The length of the CDR3 is 15 residues. The CDR3: CASSPRDRDTGELFF. CDR3 nucleotides: TGTGCCAGTAGTCCCCGGGACAGGGACACCGGGGAGCTGTTTTTT.

V is TRBV7-2 and J is TRBJ1-4, with D perhaps TRBD1 (6 bases). The CDR3 is 15 residues long. Trimming shortened V by 0 bases and J by 3 bases, and 8 bases separated the two germline ends. The V gene's germline CDR1 is SGHTA and CDR2 FQGNSA. CDR3 sequence (DNA): TGTGCCAGCAGCTTAGCGGGGGGGCCTAATGAAAAACTGTTTTTT. Its translation is CASSLAGGPNEKLFF.

The chain links TRBV2 to TRBJ1-1, with a weak D call TRBD1 (5 bases). CDR3 length: 14 residues. V was trimmed by 3 bases and J by 3 bases, leaving 11 bases between them. Germline V CDR1 and CDR2: SNHLY, FYNNEI. Here the CDR3 DNA reads TGTGCCAGCAGTGACAGGGACTTTTACACTGAAGCTTTCTTT. As protein: CASSDRDFYTEAFF. Based on the CDR3 plus reference TRBV2 and TRBJ1-1, the full variable domain is EPEVTQTPSHQVTQMGQEVILRCVPISNHLYFYWYRQILGQKVEFLVSFYNNEISEKSEIFDDQFSVERPDGSNFTLKIRSTKLEDSAMYFCASSDRDFYTEAFFGQGTRLTVV.

The chain has TRBV2 and TRBJ2-3; TRBD1 matches at 9 bases. The CDR3 has 15 amino acids. V lost 2 bases, J lost 5 bases, and 5 bases stayed unmatched. The germline V gene encodes CDR1 SNHLY and CDR2 FYNNEI. This chain's CDR3 is CASSENRGREDTQYF. DNA for the CDR3: TGTGCCAGCAGTGAAAACAGGGGGCGTGAAGATACGCAGTATTTT.

The rearrangement links TRBV5-1 to TRBJ1-3; D ambiguous. The CDR3 covers 14 residues. V lost 0 bases, J lost 2 bases, and 6 bases lay in between. CDR1 and CDR2 from the germline V gene are SGHRS and YFSETQ. CDR3 sequence reads: CASSLAGPGNTIYF. In nucleotides, the CDR3 is TGCGCCAGCAGCTTGGCCGGGCCTGGAAACACCATATATTTT.

This clone appeared a few times. The chain carries TRBV29-1 and TRBJ2-7; a weak D match, TRBD2 (6 bases). Trimming took off 4 bases at V and 1 base at J, with 8 bases between the two ends. The CDR3 sequence is 12 residues long. Germline V gives CDR1 SQVTM, CDR2 ANQGSEA. The CDR3 bases are TGCAGCGTTGGTGCGGGGTCCTACGAGCAGTACTTC. This sequence encodes CSVGAGSYEQYF.

V and J are TRBV29-1 and TRBJ1-1, with D hard to call. Between the trimmed V and J ends, which lost 4 bases and 0 bases, there was a span of 9 bases. CDR3 size: 13 residues. Germline V gene sequence: CDR1 SQVTM, CDR2 ANQGSEA. CDR3 residues: CSVGPHMNTEAFF. For the CDR3, the DNA is TGCAGCGTTGGCCCCCACATGAACACTGAAGCTTTCTTT.

This chain joins TRBV19 and TRBJ2-7; the match to TRBD1 covers 8 bases. The CDR3 extends over 11 amino acids. Trimming at V came to 8 bases and at J to 7 bases, leaving 4 bases not matched to a gene. Germline lookup yields CDR1 LNHDA and CDR2 SQIVND (reference sequence). This CDR3 is CASGQGLEQYF. Here the CDR3 DNA reads TGTGCCAGTGGACAGGGTTTAGAGCAGTACTTC.

The chain recombines TRBV3-1 (or the pseudogene TRBV3-2) with TRBJ1-2, with 8 bases aligning to TRBD1. Germline CDR1 reads LGHDT; CDR2 reads YNNKEL (reference sequence). The CDR3 totals 16 residues. The junction had 8 bases not matched to a gene; V was cut back by 1 base and J by 4 bases. CDR3 nucleotide sequence: TGTGCCAGCAGCCAAGCCTCAGGGGGCTCTGGCTATGGCTACACCTTC. Translated: CASSQASGGSGYGYTF.

This clone was observed a single time. The chain links TRBV2 to TRBJ2-5, with 12 nucleotides matching TRBD2. The CDR3 loop spans 15 amino acids. Germline values: CDR1 SNHLY, CDR2 FYNNEI. V shed 6 bases and J 5 bases; nucleotides not matched to a gene: 7. CDR3 sequence reads: CASRPGGLAGETQYF. The CDR3 nucleotides read TGTGCCAGCAGGCCCGGAGGACTAGCGGGGGAGACCCAGTACTTC. Complete variable domain (other parts from reference TRBV2 and TRBJ2-5): EPEVTQTPSHQVTQMGQEVILRCVPISNHLYFYWYRQILGQKVEFLVSFYNNEISEKSEIFDDQFSVERPDGSNFTLKIRSTKLEDSAMYFCASRPGGLAGETQYFGPGTRLLVL.

The V and J genes are TRBV12-3 or TRBV12-4 and TRBJ2-2, with D possibly matching TRBD2 (5 bases). The V gene lost 6 bases and the J gene lost 4 bases, with 9 bases spanning the gap. This CDR3 is 13 amino acids long. DNA for the CDR3: TGTGCCAGCAGCCAGAGGGTCACCGGGGAGCTGTTTTTT. It encodes CASSQRVTGELFF.

V and J are TRBV4-1 and TRBJ1-1; no firm D call. The CDR3 extends over 14 amino acids. Germline V gene lookup returns CDR1 MGHRA and CDR2 YSYEKL. The V and J ends lost 4 bases and 1 base respectively, with 10 bases between them. The chain's CDR3 is CASSRYAGNTEAFF. In nucleotides, the CDR3 is TGCGCCAGCAGCCGATACGCAGGGAACACTGAAGCTTTCTTT.

V and J are TRBV19 and TRBJ1-2; possible D gene TRBD1, 6 bases. The V gene lost 3 bases and the J gene lost 7 bases, with 12 bases spanning the gap. Germline CDR1 and CDR2: LNHDA and SQIVND (reference sequence). This CDR3 has 13 residues. The CDR3 region is CASSIRGALGYTF. CDR3 in DNA: TGTGCCAGTAGTATCCGGGGGGCGCTTGGCTACACCTTC.

This clone appeared once. V and J are TRBV4-3 and TRBJ1-3; D not resolved. This CDR3 is built from 14 residues. The V end lost 0 bases, the J end lost 8 bases, and 11 bases lay between the germline ends. Germline CDR1 is LGHNA and CDR2 is YSLEER. The CDR3 sequence: CASSQDRGRDTIYF. The CDR3 coding sequence is TGCGCCAGCAGCCAAGATCGAGGGAGGGACACCATATATTTT.